A single sample gave rise to the 25 T cell receptor beta chains below, sequenced in a study of response to subunit inactivated influenza vaccine. TCRdb ran MiXCR on the RT-PCR reads and lists one entry per CDR3 protein. There are roughly 780,000 distinct CDR3 sequences in the sample; 15% to 20% occur only once, and approximately 11% lies in the top ten. Material: PBMCs from blood, obtained less than 6 days after vaccination. The receptors shown here come from a man between 45 and 60 years old who received an inactivated influenza vaccine.

The sample holds a few counts of this clonotype. The CDR3: CASSPTTVTDTQYF. CDR3 in DNA: TGTGCCAGCAGCCCGACGACAGTCACAGATACGCAGTATTTT. V usage is TRBV7-2 and J usage is TRBJ2-3; D possibly corresponds to TRBD1 (5 bases). Deletions cut 5 bases from V and 2 bases from J, with 11 bases between. Germline-derived CDR1 and CDR2 are SGHTA and FQGNSA. The CDR3 spans 14 residues. The full variable domain, with the rest looked up from reference TRBV7-2 and TRBJ2-3, is GAGVSQSPSNKVTEKGKDVELRCDPISGHTALYWYRQSLGQGLEFLIYFQGNSAPDKSGLPSDRFSAERTGGSVSTLTIQRTQQEDSAVYLCASSPTTVTDTQYFGPGTRLTVL.

This clonotype has just a few counts. The chain links TRBV20-1 to TRBJ2-7; the D gene could be TRBD1 or TRBD2 (5 bases each). Trimming cost V 1 base and J 6 bases, with 16 bases left between them. The CDR3 consists of 14 residues. Germline CDR1 reads DFQATT; CDR2 reads SNEGSKA (reference sequence). The CDR3 DNA reads TGCAGTGCTAGAGGCACAGGACTTCCGGCCGAGCAGTACTTC. Translation: CSARGTGLPAEQYF.

This clonotype appeared many times. The genes are TRBV5-6 and TRBJ2-1, with D unresolved. CDR3 length: 12 residues. Trimming cost V 0 bases and J 9 bases, with 7 bases left between them. Germline V gene lookup returns CDR1 SGHDT and CDR2 YYEEEE. The CDR3 here is CASSLVRTEQFF. CDR3 nucleotide sequence: TGTGCCAGCAGCTTGGTCCGGACTGAGCAGTTCTTC.

J is TRBJ1-1 and V is TRBV18; no clear D gene. This CDR3 has 15 residues. The ends were cut back, 3 bases at V and 1 base at J, with 12 bases in the middle. Germline CDR1 reads KGHSH; CDR2 reads LQKENI. This CDR3 reads CASSPTFGENTEAFF. The CDR3 DNA is TGTGCCAGCTCACCGACATTCGGGGAGAACACTGAAGCTTTCTTT.

This clonotype was recorded a few times. The J gene is TRBJ1-5, the V gene TRBV14; D remains ambiguous. The germline CDR1 and CDR2 sequences are SGHDN and FVKESK. The V end lost 5 bases, the J end lost 4 bases, and 9 bases lay between the germline ends. The CDR3 loop spans 13 amino acids. The CDR3 DNA sequence: TGTGCCAGCAGCGGCAGCCCTAATCAGCCCCAGCATTTT. This translates into CASSGSPNQPQHF.

In its sample, this clonotype was seen a few times. The chain links TRBV27 to TRBJ2-2; D is undetermined. The germline V gene has CDR1 MNHEY and CDR2 SMNVEV (reference sequence). This CDR3 contains 16 residues. The V end was cut by 5 bases, the J end by 7 bases, with 20 bases between. The CDR3 sequence: CASSPEPVENVGELFF. In nucleotides, the CDR3 is TGTGCCAGCAGTCCCGAGCCGGTGGAGAATGTCGGGGAGCTGTTTTTT.

The chain's CDR3 is CASSAFPGHPTDTQYF. CDR3 coding DNA: TGTGCCAGCAGCGCCTTCCCGGGACACCCCACAGATACGCAGTATTTT. The chain couples TRBV2 to TRBJ2-3; a possible D gene is TRBD1 (6 bases). CDR1 and CDR2 (germline): SNHLY, FYNNEI. The CDR3 totals 16 residues. Trimming stripped 6 bases from V and 2 bases from J, with 18 bases between.

This clonotype was picked up a small number of times. The gene calls are TRBV10-3 and TRBJ2-7; 9 bases match TRBD2. The CDR3 covers 17 residues. CDR1 is ENHRY, CDR2 SYGVKD, per germline. Losses at the gene ends were 0 bases for V and 1 base for J; bases not matched to a gene: 7. The CDR3 sequence is CAISESRGSGRSYEQYF. The CDR3 DNA follows: TGTGCCATCAGTGAGTCGCGTGGTAGCGGGAGATCCTACGAGCAGTACTTC.

This clonotype was seen only a few times. The chain recombines TRBV12-3 or TRBV12-4 with TRBJ2-2, with 10 bases identical to TRBD2. This CDR3 region has 16 residues. Trimming at V came to 6 bases and at J to 7 bases, leaving 11 bases not matched to a gene. In nucleotides, the CDR3 is TGTGCCAGCAGATCTTGGGCTAGCGGGGGCGGCGGGGAGCTGTTTTTT. As protein: CASRSWASGGGGELFF.

This clonotype showed up just a few times. This chain uses TRBV9 with TRBJ2-5; D is unclear. V lost 4 bases and J lost 2, with 15 bases in between. Germline values: CDR1 SGDLS, CDR2 YYNGEE. This CDR3 has 15 residues. CDR3 coding DNA: TGTGCCAGCAGCCTGGGATCCTCGGAACAAGAGACCCAGTACTTC. Its protein product is CASSLGSSEQETQYF.

This clonotype was counted at least ten times. The chain couples TRBV12-3 or TRBV12-4 to TRBJ2-2; D remains unclear. The V end was cut by 4 bases, the J end by 5 bases, with 5 bases between. The CDR3 totals 12 residues. This CDR3 is CASSSLTGELFF. As DNA, the CDR3 is TGTGCCAGCAGTTCGTTGACCGGGGAGCTGTTTTTT.

The chain has TRBV7-2 and TRBJ2-3; TRBD2 matches at 13 bases. The J segment lost 3 bases and the V segment lost 0 bases, leaving 9 bases of the junction unmatched. From germline, CDR1 is SGHTA and CDR2 FQGNSA. The CDR3 loop spans 19 amino acids. The CDR3: CASSLANLWTSGRTDTQYF. The CDR3 DNA sequence: TGTGCCAGCAGCTTAGCGAATCTATGGACTAGCGGGAGAACAGATACGCAGTATTTT.

This chain links TRBV20-1 with TRBJ1-6, with 10 bases matching TRBD1. Germline V gene data show CDR1 as DFQATT and CDR2 as SNEGSKA (reference sequence). This CDR3 has 16 residues. V dropped 0 bases and J dropped 8; count of bases not matched to a gene: 7. CDR3 in amino acids: CSARDHGTGAYSPLHF. The CDR3 nucleotides read TGCAGTGCTAGAGATCACGGGACAGGGGCTTATTCACCCCTCCACTTT.

The chain uses TRBV12-3 or TRBV12-4 and TRBJ2-7; TRBD2 agrees at 7 bases. The CDR3 has 15 amino acids. Trimming cost V 5 bases and J 1 base; bases outside gene matches: 8. The CDR3 DNA follows: TGTGCCAGCAGTCTAGGACTGCGGGGGTCCTACGAGCAGTACTTC. Protein product: CASSLGLRGSYEQYF.

This clonotype was seen more than once but under ten times. The gene calls are TRBV5-1 and TRBJ1-1, with 9 bases aligning to TRBD1. With V trimmed by 4 bases and J by 6 bases, 7 bases remained unmatched. Per the germline V gene, CDR1 is SGHRS and CDR2 is YFSETQ. The CDR3 is made up of 14 amino acids. CDR3 loop: CASSLRQGVAEAFF. CDR3 DNA: TGCGCCAGCAGCCTTCGACAGGGGGTGGCTGAAGCTTTCTTT.

This chain uses TRBV2 with TRBJ2-3; a weak D match, TRBD2 (5 bases). The germline V gene has CDR1 SNHLY and CDR2 FYNNEI. V was trimmed by 5 bases and J by 4 bases, leaving 16 bases between them. This CDR3 has 15 amino acids. The CDR3 loop is CASSNREILADTQYF. The CDR3 DNA follows: TGTGCCAGCAGTAACCGGGAAATACTCGCAGATACGCAGTATTTT.

This chain connects TRBV13 to TRBJ2-1; the D is unclear. In germline, CDR1 is PRHDT, CDR2 FYEKMQ (reference sequence). The CDR3 is made up of 14 amino acids. Trimming took off 1 base at V and 5 bases at J, with 9 bases between the two ends. The CDR3 loop reads CASSLVPINNEQFF. The CDR3 DNA reads as TGTGCCAGCAGCTTAGTTCCGATTAACAATGAGCAGTTCTTC. Together with reference TRBV13 and TRBJ2-1, the CDR3 gives the full variable domain: AAGVIQSPRHLIKEKRETATLKCYPIPRHDTVYWYQQGPGQDPQFLISFYEKMQSDKGSIPDRFSAQQFSDYHSELNMSSLELGDSALYFCASSLVPINNEQFFGPGTRLTVL.

The rearrangement links TRBV7-9 to TRBJ1-1; D gene uncertain. Germline CDR1 and CDR2: SEHNR and FQNEAQ (reference sequence). The germline V and J ends were trimmed by 3 bases and 1 base, with 9 bases remaining between them. The CDR3 extends over 14 amino acids. The CDR3 bases are TGTGCCAGCAGCTTTGGACTAGAGAACACTGAAGCTTTCTTT. Translation: CASSFGLENTEAFF.

This chain links TRBV20-1 with TRBJ2-7; no firm D call. Trimming removed 3 bases from V and 2 bases from J, with 11 bases in between. Germline-derived CDR1 and CDR2 are DFQATT and SNEGSKA (reference sequence). The CDR3 consists of 13 residues. The CDR3 region is CSARVRVPYEQYF. CDR3 coding DNA: TGCAGTGCTAGGGTCCGGGTTCCCTACGAGCAGTACTTC.

DNA of the CDR3: TGTGCCAGCAGCCCCACTAGCGTTCACACAGATACGCAGTATTTT. It is translated as CASSPTSVHTDTQYF. The V and J genes are TRBV7-2 and TRBJ2-3; 7 bases align to TRBD2. From germline, CDR1 is SGHTA and CDR2 FQGNSA. V gave up 5 bases and J gave up 2 bases; unmatched junction bases: 7. This CDR3 spans 15 amino acids.

This clonotype was detected only a few times. The V call is TRBV18, the J call TRBJ1-2; D perhaps matches TRBD1 (6 bases). The CDR3 is made up of 14 amino acids. V gave up 2 bases and J gave up 8 bases, with 15 bases separating them. Germline V CDR1 and CDR2: KGHSH, LQKENI. CDR3 in amino acids: CASSPRQAKEGYTF. The CDR3 DNA follows: TGTGCCAGCTCACCAAGACAGGCGAAAGAAGGCTACACCTTC.

This clonotype was counted only a few times. The chain has TRBV7-3 and TRBJ2-1; the D gene is possibly TRBD1 (6 bases). Trimming removed 0 bases from V and 13 bases from J, with 16 bases in between. The V gene's germline CDR1 is SGHTA and CDR2 FQGTGA. The CDR3 is made up of 14 amino acids. The chain's CDR3 is CASSLTSAGTHQFF. For the CDR3, the DNA is TGTGCCAGCAGCTTAACTTCGGCCGGGACACACCAGTTCTTC.

The sample holds a few counts of this clonotype. The chain employs TRBV5-8 and TRBJ1-5, with TRBD1 matching over 8 bases. The CDR3 is 15 residues long. Germline CDR1 reads SGHTS; CDR2 reads YDEGEE. J was trimmed by 3 bases and V by 4 bases; bases with no gene match: 6. The CDR3: CASSADRVYNQPQHF. The CDR3 DNA sequence: TGTGCCAGCAGCGCGGACAGGGTTTACAATCAGCCCCAGCATTTT.

The CDR3 protein is CASSYAGYSGANVLTF. The CDR3 nucleotides read TGTGCCAGCAGTTATGCCGGGTACTCTGGGGCCAACGTCCTGACTTTC. The chain carries TRBV6-2 or TRBV6-3 and TRBJ2-6; no reliable D call. Trimming took 3 bases from V and 0 from J, leaving 9 bases between them. CDR1 and CDR2 from the germline V gene are MNHEY and SVGEGT. This CDR3 has 16 amino acids.

This rearrangement joins TRBV3-1 to TRBJ1-6, with TRBD1 matching 7 bases. The V gene's germline CDR1 is LGHDT and CDR2 YNNKEL (reference sequence). This CDR3 comprises 15 residues. J was trimmed by 10 bases and V by 7 bases; bases with no gene match: 13. CDR3 residues: CASTPQGYSGSPLHF. The CDR3 DNA reads as TGTGCCAGCACCCCACAGGGGTATTCAGGATCACCCCTCCACTTT.